Presented here are 25 T cell receptor beta chains from one specimen sequenced in a study of naive CD8 T cells in extremely preterm neonates. TCRdb keeps only in-frame clones here, not all; method: immunoSEQ multiplex PCR. Among fewer than 25,000 clones, more than 70% were seen once, and the ten largest hold about 0.85%. Extremely preterm births at about 23-27 weeks of gestation supplied the samples. Antigen specificity for these receptors is unknown. Study-level results: Preterm infants showed shorter CDR3s, fewer N additions and less trimming than older groups.

The sequenced sample consisted of naive CD8+ T cells from cord blood. These receptors originate from a boy who was born preterm.

The chain couples TRBV21-1 to TRBJ1-4. TRBV21-1 is noted as a pseudogene. The CDR3 is 13 residues long. The CDR3 bases are TGTGCCAGCAGCGGGACAACTAATGAAAAACTGTTTTTT. The encoded protein is CASSGTTNEKLFF.

The chain uses TRBV7-3 and TRBJ2-3, with D perhaps matching TRBD2 (5 bases). The CDR3 has 12 amino acids. V was shortened by 3 bases and J by 5 bases, with 6 bases between the two germline ends. The V gene's germline CDR1 is SGHTA and CDR2 FQGTGA. This CDR3 is CASSFAGDTQYF. CDR3 bases: TGTGCCAGCAGCTTCGCGGGAGATACGCAGTATTTT.

The V and J genes are TRBV5-1 and TRBJ1-3; D is undetermined. The germline CDR1 and CDR2 sequences are SGHRS and YFSETQ. V was shortened by 0 bases and J by 0 bases, with 7 bases between the two germline ends. The CDR3 has 15 residues. The CDR3 is CASSLAGFSGNTIYF. The CDR3 DNA reads as TGCGCCAGCAGCTTGGCGGGCTTCTCTGGAAACACCATATATTTT.

The chain links TRBV7-2 to TRBJ2-5; TRBD2 matches at 7 bases. The CDR3 runs 16 residues. CDR1 and CDR2 from the germline V gene are SGHTA and FQGNSA. Unmatched junction bases numbered 11, after V lost 6 bases and J lost 1 base. The CDR3: CASSFPLLAFQETQYF. For the CDR3, the DNA is TGTGCCAGCAGTTTCCCCTTACTAGCGTTCCAAGAGACCCAGTACTTC.

The J gene is TRBJ1-5, the V gene TRBV7-8, with 8 bases matching TRBD1. With 5 bases clipped from V and 0 bases from J, the junction kept 0 bases outside the gene matches. There are 14 residues in the CDR3. CDR1 and CDR2 from the germline V gene are SGHVS and FQNEAQ. The CDR3 coding sequence is TGTGCCAGCAGCGACAGGGGTAGCAATCAGCCCCAGCATTTT. Translated: CASSDRGSNQPQHF.

This chain connects TRBV11-2 to TRBJ1-2, with a weak D call TRBD1 (5 bases). Trimming stripped 1 base from V and 3 bases from J, with 9 bases between. CDR3 size: 14 residues. From germline, CDR1 is SGHAT and CDR2 FQNNGV. Here the CDR3 DNA reads TGTGCCAGCAGCTTAGGGGGCGACTACTATGGCTACACCTTC. It translates to CASSLGGDYYGYTF.

The genes are TRBV2 and TRBJ2-3; 13 bases fit TRBD2. The CDR3 totals 14 residues. The V and J ends lost 6 bases and 4 bases, in that order; junction bases with no gene match: 1. Looked up from germline, CDR1 is SNHLY and CDR2 is FYNNEI. CDR3 region: CASRLAGGPDTQYF. CDR3 in DNA: TGTGCCAGCAGACTAGCGGGGGGGCCAGATACGCAGTATTTT.

V gene TRBV13 combines with J gene TRBJ2-2; D call uncertain. The CDR3 loop spans 12 amino acids. V was pared by 2 bases and J by 2 bases, with 0 bases between. Germline V gives CDR1 PRHDT, CDR2 FYEKMQ (reference sequence). This chain's CDR3 is CASSLNTGELFF. CDR3 nucleotide sequence: TGTGCCAGCAGCTTAAACACCGGGGAGCTGTTTTTT.

This clone was picked up one time. The chain combines TRBV9 with TRBJ2-1; D is unresolved. CDR1 and CDR2 from the germline V gene are SGDLS and YYNGEE. The CDR3 is 13 residues long. V was pared by 0 bases and J by 2 bases, with 3 bases between. The CDR3 DNA follows: TGTGCCAGCAGCGTAGACACCTACAATGAGCAGTTCTTC. Translation gives CASSVDTYNEQFF.

V usage is TRBV5-5 and J usage is TRBJ2-3; D tentatively reads TRBD1 or TRBD2 (5 bases each). The CDR3 loop spans 14 amino acids. V was shortened by 0 bases and J by 0 bases, with 5 bases between the two germline ends. Germline V CDR1 and CDR2: SGHKS, YYEKEE (reference sequence). The CDR3 sequence is CASSLGDSTDTQYF. The CDR3 DNA follows: TGTGCCAGCAGCTTGGGGGACAGCACAGATACGCAGTATTTT.

V is TRBV9 and J is TRBJ2-1; 12 bases agree with TRBD2. The CDR3 length is 14 residues. J lost 9 bases, V lost 0 bases, and 1 base had no gene match. Germline V CDR1 and CDR2: SGDLS, YYNGEE. The CDR3 DNA sequence: TGTGCCAGCAGCGTAGGACTAGCGGGGGTTGAGCAGTTCTTC. Translated: CASSVGLAGVEQFF.

The CDR3 sequence: CASSLSRVYEQYF. The CDR3 DNA reads TGTGCCAGCAGTTTATCCAGGGTTTACGAGCAGTACTTC. The V gene is TRBV27, the J gene TRBJ2-7; D perhaps matches TRBD1 (5 bases). Germline CDR1 reads MNHEY; CDR2 reads SMNVEV (reference sequence). There are 13 residues in the CDR3. V dropped 0 bases and J dropped 4 bases, with 7 bases sitting between them.

The chain combines TRBV25-1 with TRBJ2-1, with 13 positions matching TRBD2. V shed 1 base, J shed 4 bases, and the junction held 1 base outside the gene matches. The CDR3 totals 16 residues. Germline CDR1 is MGHDK and CDR2 is SYGVNS. The CDR3 region is CASSEWGLAGYNEQFF. The CDR3 region has the DNA TGTGCCAGCAGTGAATGGGGACTAGCGGGGTACAATGAGCAGTTCTTC.

This clone has only a few counts. This CDR3 is also generated by other DNA sequences in the sample. The chain is built from TRBV27 and TRBJ1-2; the D gene is possibly TRBD1 (6 bases). Germline CDR1 MNHEY, CDR2 SMNVEV (reference sequence). This CDR3 spans 13 amino acids. V was trimmed by 2 bases and J by 2 bases, leaving 6 bases between them. CDR3 bases: TGTGCCAGCAGTTTAACAGGGAACTATGGCTACACCTTC. Its translation: CASSLTGNYGYTF.

The V and J genes are TRBV10-1 and TRBJ1-2, with 12 bases fitting TRBD1. Germline lookup yields CDR1 WNHNN and CDR2 SYGVQD (reference sequence). The CDR3 has 14 residues. V lost 4 bases to trimming and J lost 5 bases; unmatched junction nucleotides: 2. CDR3 sequence reads: CASSAGQGAYGYTF. The CDR3 DNA sequence: TGCGCCAGCAGTGCGGGACAGGGGGCTTATGGCTACACCTTC.

J is TRBJ1-1 and V is TRBV19; D is perhaps TRBD1 (5 bases). Germline V CDR1 and CDR2: LNHDA, SQIVND (reference sequence). This CDR3 contains 12 residues. With 5 bases removed from V and 6 bases from J, the gap between germline ends came to 10 bases. The CDR3 DNA sequence: TGTGCCAGTAGTTCTGGGGGGGCTGAAGCTTTCTTT. Translated, it gives CASSSGGAEAFF.

This chain links TRBV7-9 with TRBJ1-6; TRBD1 might be the D (6 bases). Germline-derived CDR1 and CDR2 are SEHNR and FQNEAQ (reference sequence). The V and J ends lost 1 base and 9 bases respectively, with 7 bases between them. The CDR3 is made up of 13 amino acids. This CDR3 is CASSLEQGSPLHF. In DNA, the CDR3 is TGTGCCAGCAGCTTAGAACAGGGTTCACCCCTCCACTTT.

This rearrangement joins TRBV6-5 to TRBJ1-4, with D perhaps TRBD1 (5 bases). The germline V gene has CDR1 MNHEY and CDR2 SVGAGI. This CDR3 region has 15 residues. V lost 0 bases, J lost 0 bases, and 5 bases lay in between. The CDR3 DNA follows: TGTGCCAGCAGTTACTCGACAGCAACTAATGAAAAACTGTTTTTT. As protein: CASSYSTATNEKLFF.

This rearrangement joins TRBV9 to TRBJ2-3; 14 bases agree with TRBD2. With V trimmed by 3 bases and J by 1 base, 4 bases remained unmatched. The CDR3 is made up of 17 amino acids. The germline gives CDR1 SGDLS, CDR2 YYNGEE. The CDR3 loop is CASSGLAGGPGTDTQYF. The CDR3 region has the DNA TGTGCCAGCAGCGGACTAGCGGGGGGGCCAGGCACAGATACGCAGTATTTT.

The CDR3 bases are TGTGCCAGCAGCCACACTAGCGGGGGCCCTTTAGAGCAGTACTTC. Translation gives CASSHTSGGPLEQYF. The chain uses TRBV4-2 and TRBJ2-7; the match to TRBD2 covers 11 bases. J was trimmed by 7 bases and V by 3 bases; bases with no gene match: 8. The CDR3 covers 15 residues. Germline V gives CDR1 LGHNA, CDR2 YNFKEQ.

The CDR3 coding sequence is TGTGCCAGCAGCATGACAGGGGGCGAGGAGACCCAGTACTTC. It encodes CASSMTGGEETQYF. The V and J genes are TRBV9 and TRBJ2-5; the match to TRBD1 covers 10 bases. This CDR3 region has 14 residues. CDR1 and CDR2 from the germline V gene are SGDLS and YYNGEE. V lost 4 bases to trimming and J lost 5 bases; unmatched junction nucleotides: 5.

The chain has TRBV10-1 and TRBJ2-5, with D unresolved. V dropped 3 bases and J dropped 4 bases, with 6 bases sitting between them. The CDR3 is 12 amino acids. The germline gives CDR1 WNHNN, CDR2 SYGVQD (reference sequence). The CDR3 is CASSDNIETQYF. The CDR3 DNA reads as TGCGCCAGCAGTGACAACATAGAGACCCAGTACTTC.

This chain connects TRBV5-4 to TRBJ1-1; maybe TRBD1 (5 bases). The V end was cut by 3 bases, the J end by 0 bases, with 9 bases between. The germline CDR1 and CDR2 sequences are SGHNT and YYREEE (reference sequence). The CDR3 length is 14 residues. The CDR3 bases are TGTGCCAGCAGCTGGACAAAAATGAACACTGAAGCTTTCTTT. Translated, it gives CASSWTKMNTEAFF.

The chain has TRBV23-1 and TRBJ2-1; 9 bases map to TRBD1. TRBV23-1 has ORF status, its function being uncertain. The CDR3 totals 15 residues. J lost 4 bases, V lost 3 bases, and 4 bases had no gene match. As DNA, the CDR3 is TGCGCCAGCAGTCATGGGGACAGGGCTTACAATGAGCAGTTCTTC. Translated: CASSHGDRAYNEQFF.

The chain combines TRBV9 with TRBJ1-4; perhaps TRBD1 as D (5 bases). CDR3 length: 15 residues. Trimming removed 0 bases from V and 2 bases from J, with 8 bases in between. Germline CDR1 SGDLS, CDR2 YYNGEE. The CDR3 DNA reads as TGTGCCAGCAGCGTAGCTGGGGCGACTAATGAAAAACTGTTTTTT. Encoded protein: CASSVAGATNEKLFF.